Below, 2 T cell receptor beta chains from the same sample are listed, as sequenced in a study of CD8 T cells in ankylosing spondylitis. One entry per CDR3 protein results from TCRdb running MiXCR on the 5' RACE reads. The sample yields some 27,000 distinct CDR3 sequences, about 5.6% seen once. Sequencing was done on a sample of blood, either unsorted or a sorted T cell fraction (not recorded which). The receptors were sampled from a female donor with ankylosing spondylitis or in good health (not recorded which).

This clonotype has only a few counts. The chain carries TRBV9 and TRBJ2-3, with 10 bases fitting TRBD1. Germline CDR1 reads SGDLS; CDR2 reads YYNGEE. J lost 3 bases, V lost 4 bases, and 5 bases had no gene match. This CDR3 spans 15 amino acids. CDR3 in DNA: TGTGCCAGCAGCAACCGGGACAGGGGAACAGATACGCAGTATTTT. This translates into CASSNRDRGTDTQYF.

This rearrangement joins TRBV9 to TRBJ2-7; TRBD1 matches 9 bases. Per germline, CDR1 SGDLS and CDR2 YYNGEE. This CDR3 contains 16 residues. V lost 3 bases and J lost 3; bases outside the gene matches: 10. The CDR3 DNA follows: TGTGCCAGCAGCGCCAACCGGGACAGGGCTATCTACGAGCAGTACTTC. Amino acids: CASSANRDRAIYEQYF.